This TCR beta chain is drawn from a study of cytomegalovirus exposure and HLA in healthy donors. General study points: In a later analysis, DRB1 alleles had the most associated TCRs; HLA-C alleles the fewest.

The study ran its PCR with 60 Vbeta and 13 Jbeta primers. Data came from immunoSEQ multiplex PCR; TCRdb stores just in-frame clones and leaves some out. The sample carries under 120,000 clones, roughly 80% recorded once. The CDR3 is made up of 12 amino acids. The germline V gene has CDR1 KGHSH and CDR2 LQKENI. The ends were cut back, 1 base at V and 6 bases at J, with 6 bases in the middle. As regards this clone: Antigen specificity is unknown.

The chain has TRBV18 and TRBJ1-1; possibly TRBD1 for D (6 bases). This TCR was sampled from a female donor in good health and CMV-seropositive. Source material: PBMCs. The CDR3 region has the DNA TGTGCCAGCTCACCACAGGGGGCTGAAGCTTTCTTT. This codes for CASSPQGAEAFF.